What follows is one TCR beta chain and its context. Its antigen is still unknown. The record originates from a study of T cells after posttransplantation cyclophosphamide. Study-wide results and caveats: Skin or GI-infiltrating T cells shared few TRB sequences with blood. Recipient CMV seropositivity and CMV reactivation strongly tracked TRB clonality. Donor-recipient repertoire similarity was low at 1-2 months, rising over year one.

Controls had myeloablative marrow grafts with methotrexate and calcineurin inhibitor, sampled at 1 year. The method was immunoSEQ multiplex PCR; TCRdb's version includes in-frame clones alone and lacks a portion of them. The table records about 21,000 clones, roughly 85% of them present only once. With 2 bases clipped from V and 6 bases from J, the junction kept 17 bases outside the gene matches. The CDR3 runs 18 residues. Germline V gene data show CDR1 as SGHTA and CDR2 as FQGNSA. The V and J genes are TRBV7-2 and TRBJ2-3; TRBD2 aligns across 7 bases. This TCR was recovered from a female patient between 25 and 45 years old who received an allogeneic stem cell transplant from an unrelated donor, was CMV-positive, and had acute and chronic GVHD. Some T cells may possibly be graft donor cells. Material: PBMCs, obtained around 350 days after allogeneic stem cell transplant with calcineurin inhibitor and methotrexate. In DNA form, the CDR3 reads TGTGCCAGCAGCTTAACTTGGATCGGGGGAGGGTCGAGGGATACGCAGTATTTT. Protein: CASSLTWIGGGSRDTQYF.